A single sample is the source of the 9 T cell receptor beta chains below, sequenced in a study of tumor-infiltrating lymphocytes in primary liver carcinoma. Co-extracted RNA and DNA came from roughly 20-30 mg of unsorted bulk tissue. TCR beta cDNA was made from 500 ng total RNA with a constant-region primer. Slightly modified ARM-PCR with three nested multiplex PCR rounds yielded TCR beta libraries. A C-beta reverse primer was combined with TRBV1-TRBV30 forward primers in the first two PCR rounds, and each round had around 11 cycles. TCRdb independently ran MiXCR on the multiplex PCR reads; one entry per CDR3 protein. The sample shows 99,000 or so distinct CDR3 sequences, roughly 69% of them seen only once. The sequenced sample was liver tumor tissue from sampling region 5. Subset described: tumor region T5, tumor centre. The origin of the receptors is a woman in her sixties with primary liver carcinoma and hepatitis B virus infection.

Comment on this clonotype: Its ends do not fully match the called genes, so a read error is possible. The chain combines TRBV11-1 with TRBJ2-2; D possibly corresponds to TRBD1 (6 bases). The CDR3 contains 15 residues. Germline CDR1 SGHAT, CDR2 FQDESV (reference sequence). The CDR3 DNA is TGTGCCAGCATCCCCGGACAGTGGTTCACCTGGGAGCTGTTTTTT. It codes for CASIPGQWFTWELFF.

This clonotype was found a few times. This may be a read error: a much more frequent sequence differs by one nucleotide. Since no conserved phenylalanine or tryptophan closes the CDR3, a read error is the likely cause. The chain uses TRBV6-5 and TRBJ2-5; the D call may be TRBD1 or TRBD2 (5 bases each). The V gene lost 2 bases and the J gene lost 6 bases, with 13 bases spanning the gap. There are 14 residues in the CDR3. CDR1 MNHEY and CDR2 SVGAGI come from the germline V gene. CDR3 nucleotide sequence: TGTGCCAGCAGTTACCCCGGGGCCGGAAAGACCCAGTACTTA. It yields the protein CASSYPGAGKTQYL.

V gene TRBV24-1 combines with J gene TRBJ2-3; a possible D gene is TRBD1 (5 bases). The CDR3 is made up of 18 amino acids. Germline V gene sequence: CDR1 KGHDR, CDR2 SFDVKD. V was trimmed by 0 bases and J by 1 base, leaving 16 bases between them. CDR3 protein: CATSDLPRQGRGTDTQYF. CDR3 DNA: TGTGCCACCAGTGATTTGCCTCGGCAGGGAAGGGGCACAGATACGCAGTATTTT.

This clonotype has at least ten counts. The CDR3 DNA is TGTGCCAGCATCGATGGGTTAAGGAGTCAGCCCCAGCATTTT. Protein product: CASIDGLRSQPQHF. The chain joins TRBV21-1 to TRBJ1-5. TRBV21-1 corresponds to a pseudogene. The CDR3 totals 14 residues.

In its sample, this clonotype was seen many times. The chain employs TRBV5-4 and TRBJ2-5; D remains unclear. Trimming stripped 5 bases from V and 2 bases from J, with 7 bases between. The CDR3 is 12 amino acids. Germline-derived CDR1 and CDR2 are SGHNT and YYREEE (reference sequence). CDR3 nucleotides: TGTGCCAGCAGGACCTTACAAGAGACCCAGTACTTC. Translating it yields CASRTLQETQYF. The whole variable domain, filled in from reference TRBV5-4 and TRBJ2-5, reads ETGVTQSPTHLIKTRGQQVTLRCSSQSGHNTVSWYQQALGQGPQFIFQYYREEENGRGNFPPRFSGLQFPNYSSELNVNALELDDSALYLCASRTLQETQYFGPGTRLLVL.

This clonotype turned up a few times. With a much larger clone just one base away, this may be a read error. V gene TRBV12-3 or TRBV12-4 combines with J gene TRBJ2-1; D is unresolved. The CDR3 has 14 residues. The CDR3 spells CANSLTLGYNEQFF. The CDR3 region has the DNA TGTGCCAACAGTTTAACTCTGGGATACAATGAGCAGTTCTTC.

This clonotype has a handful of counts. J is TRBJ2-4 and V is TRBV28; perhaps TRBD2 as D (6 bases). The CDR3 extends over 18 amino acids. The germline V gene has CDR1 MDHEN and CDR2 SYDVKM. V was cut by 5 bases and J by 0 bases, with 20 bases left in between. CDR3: CASSLWTPGEVAKNIQYF. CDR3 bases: TGTGCCAGCAGTCTCTGGACCCCGGGAGAAGTAGCCAAAAACATTCAGTACTTC. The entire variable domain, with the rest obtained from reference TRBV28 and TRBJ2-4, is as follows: DVKVTQSSRYLVKRTGEKVFLECVQDMDHENMFWYRQDPGLGLRLIYFSYDVKMKEKGDIPEGYSVSREKKERFSLILESASTNQTSMYLCASSLWTPGEVAKNIQYFGAGTRLSVL.

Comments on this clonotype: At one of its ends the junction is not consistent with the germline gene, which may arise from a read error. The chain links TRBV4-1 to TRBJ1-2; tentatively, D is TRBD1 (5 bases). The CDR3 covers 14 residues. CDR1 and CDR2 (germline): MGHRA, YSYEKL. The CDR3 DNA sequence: TGCACCAGCAGCCAAGAAGGGGTTTACTATGGCTACACCTTC. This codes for CTSSQEGVYYGYTF.

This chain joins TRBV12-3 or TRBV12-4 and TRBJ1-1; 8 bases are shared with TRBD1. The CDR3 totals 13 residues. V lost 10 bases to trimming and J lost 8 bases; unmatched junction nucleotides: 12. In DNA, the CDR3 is TGTGCCAATAGTTTAGCACAGGGGGGGGAAGCTTTCTTT. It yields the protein CANSLAQGGEAFF.